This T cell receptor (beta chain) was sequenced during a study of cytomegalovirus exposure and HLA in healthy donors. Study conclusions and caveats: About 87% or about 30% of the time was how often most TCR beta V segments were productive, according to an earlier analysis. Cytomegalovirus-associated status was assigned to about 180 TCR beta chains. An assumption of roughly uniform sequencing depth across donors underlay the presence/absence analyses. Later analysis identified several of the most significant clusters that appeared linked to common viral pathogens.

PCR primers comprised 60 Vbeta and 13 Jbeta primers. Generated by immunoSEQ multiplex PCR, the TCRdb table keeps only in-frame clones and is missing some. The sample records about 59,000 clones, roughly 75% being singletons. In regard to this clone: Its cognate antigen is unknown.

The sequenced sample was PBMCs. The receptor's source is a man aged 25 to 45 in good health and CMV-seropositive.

CDR3 loop: CASSPTGGPGNEQFF. Here the CDR3 DNA reads TGTGCCAGCAGCCCCACGGGGGGGCCGGGCAATGAGCAGTTCTTC. This sequence joins TRBV6-5 and TRBJ2-1; 8 bases match TRBD2. This CDR3 has 15 amino acids. The trim removed 6 bases at V and 6 bases at J, leaving 10 bases unmatched. Germline CDR1 reads MNHEY; CDR2 reads SVGAGI.